This TCR beta chain was obtained from a study of T cell repertoires in aging, cancer and after chemotherapy. In the study overall: Donor ages fell into six groups from 30 or younger up to 70 or older. About 8.8 million TCR reads were in the whole dataset. Patients with chronic lymphocytic leukemia were sampled before and after fludarabine- or bendamustine-based chemotherapy.

General observations from the study: Healthy donors lost TCR diversity with age mainly through richness, cancer patients through richness and evenness.

Judged by abundance, this clonotype is medium-sized. Its antigen is not identified. Peripheral blood genomic DNA, not sorted cells or RNA, was the template. TRB rearrangements spanning V, D and J were amplified using mixed TRB-A/B primers. From the multiplex PCR reads, TCRdb called clonotypes with MiXCR, one entry per CDR3 protein. The sample shows thousands of distinct CDR3 sequences, roughly 22% of them seen only once. The origin of this receptor is a human donor with a blood cancer. The specimen sequenced was blood.

CDR3 residues: CASSLGPESSEQFF. CDR3 DNA: TGTGCCAGCAGCCTTGGCCCCGAATCCAGCGAGCAGTTCTTC. The chain couples TRBV12-3 or TRBV12-4 to TRBJ2-1; the D is unclear. The CDR3 sequence is 14 residues long. Trimming stripped 6 bases from V and 10 bases from J, with 19 bases between.